The clone carrying this T cell receptor (beta chain) turned up a few times. Antigen unknown. Constant-segment primers and 5'RACE yielded cDNA libraries for TCR alpha and TCR beta, each carrying sample barcodes and UMIs. In TCRdb, the 5' RACE reads were re-called with MiXCR into one record per CDR3 protein. The table has hundreds of thousands of distinct CDR3 sequences, roughly 13% seen once. These data originate in a study of T-cell memory formation after mild COVID-19. The study's findings and limits: Clones which contracted sat mainly in CM and EM if CD4+, and in EMRA if CD8+. Several responding clones turned up in pre-infection memory, indicating that cross-reactive memory may have taken part.

The germline V gene encodes CDR1 SGHRS and CDR2 YFSETQ. Trimming shortened V by 0 bases and J by 4 bases, and 13 bases separated the two germline ends. CDR3 length equals 15 residues. The TCR comes from a man aged 18 to 30 who had mild COVID-19 (a few samples of this study predate the infection). Cell type and time point are not known. What was sequenced was PBMCs or a T cell subset sorted from them (not recorded which). This chain connects TRBV5-1 to TRBJ1-2, with D perhaps TRBD1 (6 bases). CDR3 region: CASSLGGPGSYGYTF. In DNA form, the CDR3 reads TGCGCCAGCAGCTTGGGGGGGCCGGGGAGCTATGGCTACACCTTC.